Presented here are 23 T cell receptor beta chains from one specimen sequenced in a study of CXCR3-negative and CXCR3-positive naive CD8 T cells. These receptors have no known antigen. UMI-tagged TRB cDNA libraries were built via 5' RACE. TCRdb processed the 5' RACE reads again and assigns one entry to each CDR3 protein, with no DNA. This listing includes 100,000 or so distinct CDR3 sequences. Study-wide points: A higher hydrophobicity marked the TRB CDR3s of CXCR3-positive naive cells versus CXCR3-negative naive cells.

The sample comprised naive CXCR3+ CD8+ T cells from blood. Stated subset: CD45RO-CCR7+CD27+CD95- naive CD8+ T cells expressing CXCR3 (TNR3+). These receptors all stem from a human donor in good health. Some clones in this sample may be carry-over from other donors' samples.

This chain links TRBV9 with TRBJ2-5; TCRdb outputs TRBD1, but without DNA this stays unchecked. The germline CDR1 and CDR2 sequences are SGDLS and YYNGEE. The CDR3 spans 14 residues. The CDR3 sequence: CASSVAGRIGTQYF. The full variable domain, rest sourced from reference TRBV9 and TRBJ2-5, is DSGVTQTPKHLITATGQRVTLRCSPRSGDLSVYWYQQSLDQGLQFLIQYYNGEERAKGNILERFSAQQFPDLHSELNLSSLELGDSALYFCASSVAGRIGTQYFGPGTRLLVL.

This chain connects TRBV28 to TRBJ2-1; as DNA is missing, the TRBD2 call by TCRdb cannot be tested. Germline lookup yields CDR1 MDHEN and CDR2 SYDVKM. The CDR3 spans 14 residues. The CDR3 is CASSLFGSGNEQFF.

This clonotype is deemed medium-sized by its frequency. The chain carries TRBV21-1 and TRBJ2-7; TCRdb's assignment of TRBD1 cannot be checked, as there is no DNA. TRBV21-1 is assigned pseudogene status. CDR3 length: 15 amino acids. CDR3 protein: CASSPPSGPGHEQYF.

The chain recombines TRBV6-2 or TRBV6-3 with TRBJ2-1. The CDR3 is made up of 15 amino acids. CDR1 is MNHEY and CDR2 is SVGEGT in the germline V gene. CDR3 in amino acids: CASSYTRDSYNEQFF.

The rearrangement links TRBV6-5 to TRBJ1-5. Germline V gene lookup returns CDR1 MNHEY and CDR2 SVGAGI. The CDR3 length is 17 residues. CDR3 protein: CASSYSNGQGPNQPQHF.

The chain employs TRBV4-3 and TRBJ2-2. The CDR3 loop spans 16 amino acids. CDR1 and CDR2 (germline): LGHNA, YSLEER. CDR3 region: CASSQDRASNTGELFF.

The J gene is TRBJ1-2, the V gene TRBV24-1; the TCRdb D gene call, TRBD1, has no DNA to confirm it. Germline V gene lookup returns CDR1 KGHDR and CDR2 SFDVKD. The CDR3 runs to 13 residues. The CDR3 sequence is CATSGGTDYGYTF.

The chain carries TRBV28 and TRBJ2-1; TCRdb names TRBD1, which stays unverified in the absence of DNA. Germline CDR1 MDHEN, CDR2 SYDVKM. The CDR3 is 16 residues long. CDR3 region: CASSTRVSGVYNEQFF. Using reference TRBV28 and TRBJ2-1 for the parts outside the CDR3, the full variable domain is DVKVTQSSRYLVKRTGEKVFLECVQDMDHENMFWYRQDPGLGLRLIYFSYDVKMKEKGDIPEGYSVSREKKERFSLILESASTNQTSMYLCASSTRVSGVYNEQFFGPGTRLTVL.

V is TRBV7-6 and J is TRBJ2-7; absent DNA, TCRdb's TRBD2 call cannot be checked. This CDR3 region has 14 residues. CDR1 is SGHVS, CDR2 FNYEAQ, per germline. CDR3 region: CASSLGGGLAEQYF.

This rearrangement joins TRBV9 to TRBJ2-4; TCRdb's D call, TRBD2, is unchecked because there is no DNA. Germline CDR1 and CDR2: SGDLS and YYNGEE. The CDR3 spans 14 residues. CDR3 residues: CASSPGLAGGPKDF.

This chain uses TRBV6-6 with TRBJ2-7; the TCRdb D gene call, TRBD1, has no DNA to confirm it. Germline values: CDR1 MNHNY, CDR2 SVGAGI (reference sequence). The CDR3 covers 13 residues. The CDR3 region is CASSYSSGDEQYF.

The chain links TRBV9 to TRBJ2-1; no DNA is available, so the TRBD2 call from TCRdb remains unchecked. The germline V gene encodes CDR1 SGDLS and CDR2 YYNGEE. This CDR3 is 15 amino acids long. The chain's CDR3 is CASSVDAGGDNEQFF.

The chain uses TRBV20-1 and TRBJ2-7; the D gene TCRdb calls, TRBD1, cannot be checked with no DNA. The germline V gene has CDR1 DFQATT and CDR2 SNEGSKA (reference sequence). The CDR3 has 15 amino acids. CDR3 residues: CSARPLGQGSYEQYF.

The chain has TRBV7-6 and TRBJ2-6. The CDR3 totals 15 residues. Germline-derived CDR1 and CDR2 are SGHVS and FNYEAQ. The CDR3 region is CASSLGGTGANVLTF.

The CDR3 sequence is CASRTGAAGYTF. The V call is TRBV5-1, the J call TRBJ1-2; no DNA is available, so the TRBD1 call from TCRdb remains unchecked. Germline-derived CDR1 and CDR2 are SGHRS and YFSETQ. CDR3 length equals 12 residues.

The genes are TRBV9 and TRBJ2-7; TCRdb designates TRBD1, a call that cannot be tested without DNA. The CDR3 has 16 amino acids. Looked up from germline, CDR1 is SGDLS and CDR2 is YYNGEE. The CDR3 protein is CASSPTGTGASYEQYF.

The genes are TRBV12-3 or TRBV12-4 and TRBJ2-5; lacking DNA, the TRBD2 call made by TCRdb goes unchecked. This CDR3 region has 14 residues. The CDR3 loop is CASTIGLVRETQYF.

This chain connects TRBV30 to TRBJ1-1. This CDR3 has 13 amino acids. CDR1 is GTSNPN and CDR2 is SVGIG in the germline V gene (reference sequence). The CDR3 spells CAWRVHANTEAFF. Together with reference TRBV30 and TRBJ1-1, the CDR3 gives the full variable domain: SQTIHQWPATLVQPVGSPLSLECTVEGTSNPNLYWYRQAAGRGLQLLFYSVGIGQISSEVPQNLSASRPQDRQFILSSKKLLLSDSGFYLCAWRVHANTEAFFGQGTRLTVV.

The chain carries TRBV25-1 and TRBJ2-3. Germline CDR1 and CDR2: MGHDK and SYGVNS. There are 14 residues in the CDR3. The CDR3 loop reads CASSEWQGPDTQYF.

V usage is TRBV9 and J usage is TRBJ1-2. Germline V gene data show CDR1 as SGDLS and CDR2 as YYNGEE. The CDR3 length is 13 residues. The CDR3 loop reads CASSVTEYYGYTF.

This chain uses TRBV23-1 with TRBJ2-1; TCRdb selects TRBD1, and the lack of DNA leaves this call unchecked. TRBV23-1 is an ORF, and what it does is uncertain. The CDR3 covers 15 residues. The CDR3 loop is CASKSGQGYGNEQFF.

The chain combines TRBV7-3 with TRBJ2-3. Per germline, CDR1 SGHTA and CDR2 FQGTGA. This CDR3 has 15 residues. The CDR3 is CASSSYGFSTDTQYF.

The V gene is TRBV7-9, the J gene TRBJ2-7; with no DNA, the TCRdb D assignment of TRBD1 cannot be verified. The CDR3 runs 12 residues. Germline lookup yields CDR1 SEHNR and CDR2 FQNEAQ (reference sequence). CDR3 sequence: CASSRTGAEQYF.